The 21 T cell receptor beta chains presented below share a single source sample, sequenced in a study of T cells after yellow fever vaccination (dated by TCRdb to between 2018 and 2021). Library preparation was by 5' RACE. The instrument given in TCRdb is Illumina HiSeq 2500. TCRdb reprocessed the public reads (quality trimming at Q25 with fastp, clone calling with MiXCR) and kept in-frame beta chains. Merged by CDR3 protein, the rows form single entries marked with the most common genes and DNA. For this sample there are 300,000 to 400,000 distinct CDR3 sequences; about 6.2% appear just once. The ten largest account for about 15% of the sample. The treatment or condition label for this specimen denotes: live attenuated yellow fever vaccine strain. This sample comprised PBMCs, obtained 5 days after the yellow fever booster vaccination. The receptors come from a man younger than 40 who received the YFV17D yellow fever vaccine.

This clonotype was picked up many times. The V and J genes are TRBV29-1 and TRBJ2-7; D is undetermined. CDR1 and CDR2 (germline): SQVTM, ANQGSEA. V lost 6 bases to trimming and J lost 1 base, with 10 bases between them. This CDR3 contains 12 residues. DNA of the CDR3: TGCAGCGTACTGGTGAAGTCCTACGAGCAGTACTTC. Translating gives CSVLVKSYEQYF.

Turning to this clonotype: An end of the junction differs from the germline gene, which may be a read error. The chain has TRBV7-3 and TRBJ2-7; D is uncertain. Germline V CDR1 and CDR2: SGHTA, FQGTGA. CDR3 length: 13 amino acids. The CDR3 nucleotides read TGTGCCAGCAGCTTAGAGAACTCCGACGAGCAGTACTTC. This gives the protein CASSLENSDEQYF.

The gene calls are TRBV11-1 and TRBJ2-6; TRBD1 agrees at 9 bases. CDR1 SGHAT and CDR2 FQDESV come from the germline V gene (reference sequence). There are 18 residues in the CDR3. V dropped 6 bases and J dropped 0; count of bases not matched to a gene: 9. CDR3 sequence: CASRPPGQGFSGANVLTF. CDR3 bases: TGTGCCAGCAGACCCCCGGGACAGGGTTTCTCTGGGGCCAACGTCCTGACTTTC. The complete variable domain, with remaining parts taken from reference TRBV11-1 and TRBJ2-6, reads EAEVAQSPRYKITEKSQAVAFWCDPISGHATLYWYRQILGQGPELLVQFQDESVVDDSQLPKDRFSAERLKGVDSTLKIQPAELGDSAMYLCASRPPGQGFSGANVLTFGAGSRLTVL.

This clonotype has just a few counts. This chain links TRBV5-1 with TRBJ2-5; 7 bases are a match to TRBD2. This CDR3 region has 15 residues. In germline, CDR1 is SGHRS, CDR2 YFSETQ. The V and J ends lost 0 bases and 4 bases, in that order; junction bases with no gene match: 6. This CDR3 reads CASSLEPGGGETQYF. CDR3 sequence (DNA): TGCGCCAGCAGCTTGGAACCGGGAGGCGGAGAGACCCAGTACTTC.

This clonotype was picked up a small number of times. This chain links TRBV6-5 with TRBJ1-1, with D unresolved. Germline CDR1 MNHEY, CDR2 SVGAGI. V lost 2 bases, J lost 1 base, and 11 bases lay in between. There are 15 residues in the CDR3. CDR3: CASSYTTDWNTEAFF. Here the CDR3 DNA reads TGTGCCAGCAGTTACACGACGGATTGGAACACTGAAGCTTTCTTT.

This clonotype has a count of ten or more. This sequence joins TRBV5-1 and TRBJ2-7; D not resolved. With 4 bases removed from V and 2 bases from J, the gap between germline ends came to 13 bases. The V gene's germline CDR1 is SGHRS and CDR2 YFSETQ. The CDR3 is 14 amino acids. The CDR3 coding sequence is TGCGCCAGCAGCCCTTTGACCGACCCCTACGAGCAGTACTTC. Translating gives CASSPLTDPYEQYF.

This clonotype showed up many times. The rearrangement joins TRBV12-3 or TRBV12-4 to TRBJ2-3, with TRBD1 matching 9 bases. J gave up 0 bases and V 6 bases, and 10 bases lay outside the gene matches. The CDR3 totals 17 residues. The CDR3 coding sequence is TGTGCCAGCAGAGGGACAGGGTATGAGTTGAGCACAGATACGCAGTATTTT. This sequence encodes CASRGTGYELSTDTQYF.

The chain employs TRBV20-1 and TRBJ2-1; 13 nucleotides match TRBD2. V lost 1 base and J lost 1; bases outside the gene matches: 10. The CDR3 totals 19 residues. The germline V gene has CDR1 DFQATT and CDR2 SNEGSKA (reference sequence). This CDR3 reads CSARGMPGLAGKSYNEQFF. The CDR3 DNA reads as TGCAGTGCTAGAGGGATGCCGGGACTAGCGGGGAAATCCTACAATGAGCAGTTCTTC.

This clonotype occurred a few times. The chain is built from TRBV19 and TRBJ2-3; a weak D match, TRBD1 (6 bases). The germline CDR1 and CDR2 sequences are LNHDA and SQIVND (reference sequence). The CDR3 length is 15 residues. V was pared by 6 bases and J by 2 bases, with 15 bases between. CDR3 protein: CASRKVGQNTDTQYF. The CDR3 nucleotides read TGTGCCAGTAGAAAGGTCGGACAGAACACAGATACGCAGTATTTT.

The chain links TRBV19 to TRBJ2-7; 10 nucleotides agree with TRBD2. Germline loops: CDR1 LNHDA, CDR2 SQIVND (reference sequence). Losses at the gene ends were 7 bases for V and 0 bases for J; bases not matched to a gene: 6. The CDR3 is 15 residues long. The CDR3 loop reads CASTPGTSASYEQYF. CDR3 nucleotides: TGTGCCAGTACCCCCGGGACTAGCGCCTCCTACGAGCAGTACTTC. The full variable domain, in which reference TRBV19 and TRBJ2-7 provide the parts outside the CDR3, is DGGITQSPKYLFRKEGQNVTLSCEQNLNHDAMYWYRQDPGQGLRLIYYSQIVNDFQKGDIAEGYSVSREKKESFPLTVTSAQKNPTAFYLCASTPGTSASYEQYFGPGTRLTVT.

This clonotype was counted only a few times. This chain connects TRBV4-2 to TRBJ1-1; D remains unclear. This CDR3 region has 14 residues. Trimming shortened V by 7 bases and J by 4 bases, and 16 bases separated the two germline ends. The V gene's germline CDR1 is LGHNA and CDR2 YNFKEQ. In DNA, the CDR3 is TGTGCCAGCACCCTTCGGACGGGAGCCACTGAAGCTTTCTTT. This sequence encodes CASTLRTGATEAFF.

This clonotype was detected many times. V and J are TRBV5-1 and TRBJ2-7; D is possibly TRBD1 or TRBD2 (5 bases each). The V end lost 0 bases, the J end lost 4 bases, and 11 bases lay between the germline ends. The CDR3 contains 14 residues. The V gene's germline CDR1 is SGHRS and CDR2 YFSETQ. DNA of the CDR3: TGCGCCAGCAGCTTGGGGGACCACCCTTACGAGCAGTACTTC. It yields the protein CASSLGDHPYEQYF.

The table lists this clonotype with many counts. The V call is TRBV3-1, the J call TRBJ2-7; 8 bases match TRBD2. Germline CDR1 reads LGHDT; CDR2 reads YNNKEL (reference sequence). The CDR3 contains 14 residues. J was trimmed by 2 bases and V by 1 base; bases with no gene match: 1. In nucleotides, the CDR3 is TGTGCCAGCAGCCAAGCGGGAGGGACCTACGAGCAGTACTTC. Translated, it gives CASSQAGGTYEQYF.

With regard to this clonotype: At one of its ends the junction is not consistent with the germline gene, which may arise from a read error. Here the CDR3 reads CCARPGQGGIGETQYF. For the CDR3, the DNA is TGCTGTGCTAGACCGGGACAGGGGGGTATAGGCGAGACCCAGTACTTC. The V and J genes are TRBV20-1 and TRBJ2-5; TRBD1 matches 11 bases. This CDR3 has 16 amino acids. Germline-derived CDR1 and CDR2 are DFQATT and SNEGSKA (reference sequence).

The V gene is TRBV12-5, the J gene TRBJ2-1; D is possibly TRBD1 (6 bases). The V gene's germline CDR1 is LGHNT and CDR2 FRNRAP. V lost 2 bases, J lost 8 bases, and 10 bases lay in between. The CDR3 spans 13 residues. The CDR3 DNA reads TGTGCTAGTGGTTTGCCCCCAGGGGATGAGCAGTTCTTC. Translating gives CASGLPPGDEQFF.

This clonotype has more than one count but fewer than ten. CDR3 region: CASGLRTVNTEAFF. CDR3 nucleotides: TGTGCTAGTGGTTTAAGGACAGTGAACACTGAAGCTTTCTTT. V usage is TRBV12-5 and J usage is TRBJ1-1, with D perhaps TRBD1 (6 bases). Germline loops: CDR1 LGHNT, CDR2 FRNRAP. Trimming stripped 3 bases from V and 0 bases from J, with 8 bases between. The CDR3 length is 14 residues.

This clonotype appeared many times. The V gene is TRBV18, the J gene TRBJ2-7; D uncertain. Germline V gene data show CDR1 as KGHSH and CDR2 as LQKENI. The CDR3 contains 12 residues. Trimming removed 2 bases from V and 5 bases from J, with 7 bases in between. The CDR3: CASSPGDHEQYF. CDR3 DNA: TGTGCCAGCTCACCAGGGGATCACGAGCAGTACTTC.

This clonotype was seen only a few times. The chain links TRBV11-2 to TRBJ2-7; TRBD1 agrees at 7 bases. After removal of 5 bases from V and 6 bases from J, the junction contained 13 bases not matched to a gene. Germline CDR1 and CDR2: SGHAT and FQNNGV. This CDR3 has 15 residues. In DNA form, the CDR3 reads TGTGCCAGCAGCCAATCGACAGGGATCGTGGCCGAGCAGTACTTC. Protein product: CASSQSTGIVAEQYF.

This clonotype was picked up many times. The rearrangement joins TRBV7-6 to TRBJ2-1; D is unclear. The CDR3 is 17 residues long. V lost 1 base, J lost 3 bases, and 16 bases lay in between. Germline V lookup: CDR1 SGHVS, CDR2 FNYEAQ. Written as DNA, the CDR3 is TGTGCCAGCAGCTTAGTTGGGGTGGCAGCGAACTACAATGAGCAGTTCTTC. This translates into CASSLVGVAANYNEQFF.

The sample holds a few counts of this clonotype. The chain is built from TRBV5-1 and TRBJ1-4; D is perhaps TRBD1 (5 bases). In germline, CDR1 is SGHRS, CDR2 YFSETQ. V lost 4 bases and J lost 7, with 14 bases in between. The CDR3 length is 14 residues. This CDR3 is CASSDGTPGEKLFF. Written as DNA, the CDR3 is TGCGCCAGCAGCGACGGGACCCCCGGTGAAAAACTGTTTTTT.

The rearrangement links TRBV18 to TRBJ2-5; 13 bases align to TRBD2. This CDR3 contains 17 residues. V trimming: 3 bases; J trimming: 5 bases; junction bases outside the gene matches: 9. Germline CDR1 and CDR2: KGHSH and LQKENI. This CDR3 reads CASSPPGLAGVYETQYF. The DNA of the CDR3 is TGTGCCAGCTCACCGCCCGGACTAGCGGGAGTATATGAGACCCAGTACTTC. The full variable domain, in which reference TRBV18 and TRBJ2-5 provide the parts outside the CDR3, is NAGVMQNPRHLVRRRGQEARLRCSPMKGHSHVYWYRQLPEEGLKFMVYLQKENIIDESGMPKERFSAEFPKEGPSILRIQQVVRGDSAAYFCASSPPGLAGVYETQYFGPGTRLLVL.